Below are 15 T cell receptor beta chains sequenced from a single sample in a study of T cell changes during pregnancy in multiple sclerosis (dated by TCRdb to 2018 to 2020). Libraries were built with the immunoSEQ multiplex PCR assay. The table was pulled from immuneACCESS by TCRdb, which kept in-frame rearrangements only. Such tables lose some clones; where checked, under half of the loss comes from unresolved V genes, and the rest has no known cause. The sample data list 50,000 to 70,000 clones, and almost 95% of these were observed just once. The ten largest clonotypes hold 0.7% to 1% of the sample. The sample here was peripheral blood, taken in the first trimester of pregnancy. These receptors all come from a female donor with multiple sclerosis, enrolled in a pregnancy study.

This clone was observed a few times. The rearrangement links TRBV2 to TRBJ1-5, with D uncertain. Germline V gene sequence: CDR1 SNHLY, CDR2 FYNNEI. The CDR3 runs 11 residues. V lost 2 bases to trimming and J lost 11 bases, with 7 bases between them. CDR3 in amino acids: CASSERAAQHF. DNA of the CDR3: TGTGCCAGCAGTGAACGTGCAGCCCAGCATTTT.

The V gene is TRBV7-2, the J gene TRBJ1-2, with 10 bases fitting TRBD1. Germline CDR1 reads SGHTA; CDR2 reads FQGNSA. V gave up 3 bases and J gave up 1 base; unmatched junction bases: 2. CDR3 length equals 15 residues. The CDR3 is CASSFRDRGNYGYTF. The CDR3 nucleotides read TGTGCCAGCAGCTTCCGGGACAGGGGTAACTATGGCTACACCTTC.

The chain uses TRBV19 and TRBJ2-3; weak D call: TRBD2 (6 bases). The V gene lost 11 bases and the J gene lost 4 bases, with 22 bases spanning the gap. This CDR3 spans 15 amino acids. In germline, CDR1 is LNHDA, CDR2 SQIVND (reference sequence). CDR3 nucleotide sequence: TGTGCCTACCCCGAGAGAGCTAGCGTCTCAGATACGCAGTATTTT. Translating it yields CAYPERASVSDTQYF.

In this sample, this clone turned up once. V gene TRBV7-3 combines with J gene TRBJ2-5, with 8 nucleotides matching TRBD1. Germline-derived CDR1 and CDR2 are SGHTA and FQGTGA. This CDR3 spans 16 amino acids. J gave up 1 base and V 4 bases, and 8 bases lay outside the gene matches. The CDR3 reads CASSWTGRMGQETQYF. The CDR3 DNA is TGTGCCAGCAGCTGGACAGGGCGTATGGGCCAAGAGACCCAGTACTTC.

By sample share, this clone is medium-sized. V usage is TRBV4-2 and J usage is TRBJ1-4; 9 nucleotides match TRBD1. Germline trimming cut 0 bases from V and 7 bases from J; bases unmatched to any gene: 9. Looked up from germline, CDR1 is LGHNA and CDR2 is YNFKEQ. This CDR3 spans 17 amino acids. The CDR3 spells CASSQEEGGQGREKLFF. CDR3 nucleotides: TGTGCCAGCAGCCAAGAAGAGGGGGGACAGGGCCGTGAAAAACTGTTTTTT.

The gene calls are TRBV27 and TRBJ1-3; weak D call: TRBD1 (5 bases). The germline V gene encodes CDR1 MNHEY and CDR2 SMNVEV (reference sequence). Trimming pared 5 bases from V and 0 bases from J, leaving 14 bases between. The CDR3 sequence is 16 residues long. The CDR3 coding sequence is TGTGCCAGCAGTCTGACAGTTTTGACCTCTGGAAACACCATATATTTT. Encoded protein: CASSLTVLTSGNTIYF.

CDR3 DNA sequence: TGTGCCAGTACCCCCTTGGGACAGGGAAGAAGTGGCTACACCTTC. Its protein product is CASTPLGQGRSGYTF. The chain recombines TRBV19 with TRBJ1-2; 9 bases are shared with TRBD1. Germline V lookup: CDR1 LNHDA, CDR2 SQIVND (reference sequence). The J segment lost 7 bases and the V segment lost 7 bases, leaving 13 bases of the junction unmatched. The CDR3 sequence is 15 residues long.

J is TRBJ2-7 and V is TRBV11-1; tentatively, D is TRBD1 (6 bases). This CDR3 is 15 amino acids long. Germline CDR1 is SGHAT and CDR2 is FQDESV (reference sequence). Trimming took 4 bases from V and 3 from J, leaving 16 bases between them. CDR3 region: CASSSERQDRYEQYF. CDR3 sequence (DNA): TGTGCCAGCAGCTCCGAACGACAGGACCGCTACGAGCAGTACTTC. Supplemented by reference TRBV11-1 and TRBJ2-7, the full variable domain reads EAEVAQSPRYKITEKSQAVAFWCDPISGHATLYWYRQILGQGPELLVQFQDESVVDDSQLPKDRFSAERLKGVDSTLKIQPAELGDSAMYLCASSSERQDRYEQYFGPGTRLTVT.

The chain recombines TRBV5-4 with TRBJ1-1; D gene uncertain. Deletions cut 0 bases from V and 3 bases from J, with 9 bases between. Germline CDR1 SGHNT, CDR2 YYREEE (reference sequence). The CDR3 loop spans 14 amino acids. This CDR3 is CASSLAAGDTEAFF. The CDR3 coding sequence is TGTGCCAGCAGCTTGGCCGCGGGAGACACTGAAGCTTTCTTT. Full variable domain (rest looked up from reference TRBV5-4 and TRBJ1-1): ETGVTQSPTHLIKTRGQQVTLRCSSQSGHNTVSWYQQALGQGPQFIFQYYREEENGRGNFPPRFSGLQFPNYSSELNVNALELDDSALYLCASSLAAGDTEAFFGQGTRLTVV.

This clone was counted only a few times. This rearrangement joins TRBV27 to TRBJ2-7; D remains unclear. Germline V lookup: CDR1 MNHEY, CDR2 SMNVEV (reference sequence). V was pared by 4 bases and J by 1 base, with 8 bases between. The CDR3 spans 13 residues. The CDR3 protein is CASSYRVSYEQYF. The DNA of the CDR3 is TGTGCCAGCAGTTACCGGGTTTCCTACGAGCAGTACTTC.

The chain carries TRBV9 and TRBJ2-1; 9 bases agree with TRBD2. Germline V gene lookup returns CDR1 SGDLS and CDR2 YYNGEE. J was trimmed by 4 bases and V by 0 bases; bases with no gene match: 5. This CDR3 is built from 16 residues. The CDR3 coding sequence is TGTGCCAGCAGCGTAGAGGGGAGCGGGGGGTACAATGAGCAGTTCTTC. It is translated as CASSVEGSGGYNEQFF.

CDR3 amino acids: CASSYSRGGQPQHF. Here the CDR3 DNA reads TGTGCCAGCAGTTACTCCAGGGGTGGTCAGCCCCAGCATTTT. The V and J genes are TRBV6-5 and TRBJ1-5, with D possibly being TRBD1 (6 bases). The germline V gene has CDR1 MNHEY and CDR2 SVGAGI. The CDR3 is 14 amino acids. V lost 0 bases and J 6 bases, leaving 9 bases between the germline ends.

The J gene is TRBJ1-5, the V gene TRBV19; D perhaps matches TRBD1 (5 bases). Between the trimmed V and J ends, which lost 6 bases and 4 bases, there was a span of 16 bases. Per germline, CDR1 LNHDA and CDR2 SQIVND (reference sequence). The CDR3 has 15 residues. CDR3 sequence: CASRDPGGTNQPQHF. Written as DNA, the CDR3 is TGTGCCAGTAGAGACCCGGGGGGTACGAATCAGCCCCAGCATTTT.

This sequence joins TRBV7-9 and TRBJ2-7, with D maybe TRBD1 (7 bases). The CDR3 covers 15 residues. Trimming pared 4 bases from V and 5 bases from J, leaving 18 bases between. Germline values: CDR1 SEHNR, CDR2 FQNEAQ (reference sequence). The chain's CDR3 is CASSSAAAGGHEQYF. The CDR3 nucleotides read TGTGCCAGCAGCTCCGCCGCGGCAGGGGGGCACGAGCAGTACTTC. Drawing the rest from reference TRBV7-9 and TRBJ2-7, the complete variable domain is DTGVSQNPRHKITKRGQNVTFRCDPISEHNRLYWYRQTLGQGPEFLTYFQNEAQLEKSRLLSDRFSAERPKGSFSTLEIQRTEQGDSAMYLCASSSAAAGGHEQYFGPGTRLTVT.

CDR3 amino acids: CASSVVAAGGSVGELFF. The CDR3 nucleotides read TGTGCCAGCAGCGTAGTAGCAGCGGGGGGAAGTGTCGGGGAGCTGTTTTTT. J is TRBJ2-2 and V is TRBV9, with 9 bases identical to TRBD2. The germline CDR1 and CDR2 sequences are SGDLS and YYNGEE. V was pared by 0 bases and J by 7 bases, with 10 bases of the junction left unmatched. The CDR3 loop spans 17 amino acids. Full variable domain (rest looked up from reference TRBV9 and TRBJ2-2): DSGVTQTPKHLITATGQRVTLRCSPRSGDLSVYWYQQSLDQGLQFLIQYYNGEERAKGNILERFSAQQFPDLHSELNLSSLELGDSALYFCASSVVAAGGSVGELFFGEGSRLTVL.